A selection of T cell receptor beta chains follows, all from one sample in a study of blood T cells in healthy people across ages. TCRdb independently ran MiXCR on the 5' RACE reads; one entry per CDR3 protein. The sample carries more than 800,000 distinct CDR3 sequences, 25% to 35% recorded once. The sample was blood. The receptors were gathered from an elderly woman in good health. Each CDR3 is given with its conserved first and last residue. The order of the fields is clone size, V gene, D gene, J gene, CDR3 DNA, CDR3 protein. D genes are given only for firm matches. The size field is filled for only some rows; it gives once, few, many or a size class.

abundance: few; v_gene: TRBV20-1; d_gene: TRBD1; j_gene: TRBJ1-5; CDR3nt: TGCAGTGCTAGAGATGTGTACAGGGGGCTTGATCAGCCCCAGCATTTT; CDR3aa: CSARDVYRGLDQPQHF
abundance: many; v_gene: TRBV20-1; d_gene: TRBD1; j_gene: TRBJ2-5; CDR3nt: TGCAGTGCTAGAGAGACGGGCAGGGGGTCAGAGACCCAGTACTTC; CDR3aa: CSARETGRGSETQYF
abundance: .; v_gene: TRBV20-1; d_gene: .; j_gene: TRBJ1-2; CDR3nt: TGCAGTGCTGAGGGGGAGGCAGGGCCTTCTAACTATGGCTACACCTTC; CDR3aa: CSAEGEAGPSNYGYTF
abundance: .; v_gene: TRBV7-2; d_gene: .; j_gene: TRBJ1-5; CDR3nt: TGTGCCAGCAGCTTAGCGGGGGCCTCTCGCCAGCCCCAGCATTTT; CDR3aa: CASSLAGASRQPQHF
abundance: .; v_gene: TRBV9; d_gene: TRBD2; j_gene: TRBJ2-3; CDR3nt: TGTGCCAGCAGCGTAGGGACTAGCGCCCCCCCAGATACGCAGTATTTT; CDR3aa: CASSVGTSAPPDTQYF
abundance: many; v_gene: TRBV5-1; d_gene: .; j_gene: TRBJ2-7; CDR3nt: TGCGCCAGCAGCCCATGGGACACTATGGAGCAGTACTTC; CDR3aa: CASSPWDTMEQYF
abundance: many; v_gene: TRBV15; d_gene: TRBD1; j_gene: TRBJ1-2; CDR3nt: TGTGCCACCAGCCGGACAGGTTCCGAGGGCTACTACTATGGCTACACCTTC; CDR3aa: CATSRTGSEGYYYGYTF
abundance: many; v_gene: TRBV4-1; d_gene: .; j_gene: TRBJ1-4; CDR3nt: TGCGCCAGCAGCCAAATAAGGGGGGCGCAGGAAAAACTGTTTTTT; CDR3aa: CASSQIRGAQEKLFF
abundance: few; v_gene: TRBV9; d_gene: .; j_gene: TRBJ1-1; CDR3nt: TGTGCCAGCAGCGCCCGGCAGGAGGACACTGAAGCTTTCTTT; CDR3aa: CASSARQEDTEAFF
abundance: many; v_gene: TRBV7-2; d_gene: TRBD2; j_gene: TRBJ2-5; CDR3nt: TGTGCCAGCAGCTTGGACGGCGGGGGGCAAGAGACCCAGTACTTC; CDR3aa: CASSLDGGGQETQYF
abundance: many; v_gene: TRBV20-1; d_gene: .; j_gene: TRBJ1-6; CDR3nt: TGCAGTGCAGGGTACCCCGGGCGGGGTTCACCCCTCCACTTT; CDR3aa: CSAGYPGRGSPLHF
abundance: .; v_gene: TRBV20-1; d_gene: .; j_gene: TRBJ1-1; CDR3nt: TGCAGTGCTATAGAACCGGGACTCACCAAAAGGAAAGCTTTCTTT; CDR3aa: CSAIEPGLTKRKAFF
abundance: .; v_gene: TRBV7-2; d_gene: .; j_gene: TRBJ2-1; CDR3nt: TGTGCCAGCAGCTTAGGGAAGGATGGGCAGTTCTTC; CDR3aa: CASSLGKDGQFF
abundance: .; v_gene: TRBV3-1; d_gene: .; j_gene: TRBJ1-1; CDR3nt: TGTGCCAGCAGCCATCCCTTCAGCGAAGCTTTCTTT; CDR3aa: CASSHPFSEAFF
abundance: few; v_gene: TRBV4-1; d_gene: TRBD1; j_gene: TRBJ2-6; CDR3nt: TGCGCCAGCAGCCAAGTTTATGGGACAGGGGGATCTGGGGCCAACGTCCTGACTTTC; CDR3aa: CASSQVYGTGGSGANVLTF
abundance: many; v_gene: TRBV6-1; d_gene: .; j_gene: TRBJ1-2; CDR3nt: TGTGCCAGCAGTGAAGGTCCCCCCTGGACAGTTAACTATGGCTACACCTTC; CDR3aa: CASSEGPPWTVNYGYTF
abundance: many; v_gene: TRBV7-9; d_gene: TRBD1; j_gene: TRBJ1-2; CDR3nt: TGTGCCAGCAGCCCGGACAGGGTCCACACCTTC; CDR3aa: CASSPDRVHTF
abundance: many; v_gene: TRBV11-2; d_gene: .; j_gene: TRBJ2-7; CDR3nt: TGTGCCAGCAGCTTAAACGGGCCCTACGAGCAGTACTTC; CDR3aa: CASSLNGPYEQYF
abundance: many; v_gene: TRBV5-1; d_gene: .; j_gene: TRBJ2-1; CDR3nt: TGCGCCAGCAGCTTGGAACCCAACTCCTACAATGAGCAGTTCTTC; CDR3aa: CASSLEPNSYNEQFF
abundance: once; v_gene: TRBV4-2; d_gene: TRBD1; j_gene: TRBJ2-2; CDR3nt: TGTGCCAGCAGCCAAGATCGAGGGACAGGGCGGCCTCGGGAGCTGTTTTTT; CDR3aa: CASSQDRGTGRPRELFF
abundance: few; v_gene: TRBV10-3; d_gene: TRBD1; j_gene: TRBJ1-1; CDR3nt: TGTGCCATCGGGACAGGGGAGGGAGCTTTCTTT; CDR3aa: CAIGTGEGAFF
abundance: few; v_gene: TRBV27; d_gene: .; j_gene: TRBJ2-2; CDR3nt: TGTGCCAGCAGCTTCGACACAAACACCGGGGAGCTGTTTTTT; CDR3aa: CASSFDTNTGELFF
abundance: few; v_gene: TRBV10-3; d_gene: .; j_gene: TRBJ1-3; CDR3nt: TGTGCTTTGGGTAGCTCTGGAAACACCATATATTTT; CDR3aa: CALGSSGNTIYF